This TCR beta chain appears in the sequencing data of a study of blood T cell repertoires in COVID-19. TCRdb keeps only in-frame clones here, not all; method: immunoSEQ multiplex PCR. The sample holds 150,000 to 200,000 clones, under 85% seen once. The sequenced material came from peripheral blood. This sequence originates from a man aged 80 or over with COVID-19, enrolled during active disease.

The chain's CDR3 is CASSADRGAYGYTF. The CDR3 coding sequence is TGTGCCAGCAGCGCGGACAGGGGTGCCTATGGCTACACCTTC. The V and J genes are TRBV9 and TRBJ1-2, with 9 bases that match TRBD1. The CDR3 contains 14 residues. CDR1 and CDR2 (germline): SGDLS, YYNGEE. The ends lost 3 bases at V and 4 bases at J; junction bases unmatched: 4.